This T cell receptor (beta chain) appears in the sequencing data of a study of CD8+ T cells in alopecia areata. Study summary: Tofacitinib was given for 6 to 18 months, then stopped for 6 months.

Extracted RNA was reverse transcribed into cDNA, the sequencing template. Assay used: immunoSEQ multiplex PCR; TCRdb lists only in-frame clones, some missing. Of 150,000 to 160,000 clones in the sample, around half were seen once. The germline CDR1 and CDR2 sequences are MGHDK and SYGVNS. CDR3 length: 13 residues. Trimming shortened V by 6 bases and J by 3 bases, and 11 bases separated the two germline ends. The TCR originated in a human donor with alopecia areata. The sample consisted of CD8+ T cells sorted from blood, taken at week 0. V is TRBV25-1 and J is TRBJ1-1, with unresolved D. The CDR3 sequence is CASRLGTYTEAFF. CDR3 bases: TGTGCCAGCAGATTAGGAACCTACACTGAAGCTTTCTTT.